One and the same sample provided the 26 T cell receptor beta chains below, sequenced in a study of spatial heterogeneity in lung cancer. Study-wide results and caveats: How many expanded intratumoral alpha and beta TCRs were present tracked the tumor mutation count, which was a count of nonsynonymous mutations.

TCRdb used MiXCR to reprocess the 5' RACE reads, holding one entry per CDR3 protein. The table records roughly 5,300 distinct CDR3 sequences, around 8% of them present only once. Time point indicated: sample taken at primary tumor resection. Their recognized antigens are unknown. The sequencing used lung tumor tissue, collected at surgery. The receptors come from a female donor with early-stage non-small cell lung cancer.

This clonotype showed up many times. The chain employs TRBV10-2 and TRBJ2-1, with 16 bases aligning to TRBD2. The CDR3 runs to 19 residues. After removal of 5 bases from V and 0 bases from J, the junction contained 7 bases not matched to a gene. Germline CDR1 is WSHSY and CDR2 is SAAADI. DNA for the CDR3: TGCGCCAGCAGTTCTAAGGGACTAGCGGGGGGGAGCTCCTACAATGAGCAGTTCTTC. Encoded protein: CASSSKGLAGGSSYNEQFF.

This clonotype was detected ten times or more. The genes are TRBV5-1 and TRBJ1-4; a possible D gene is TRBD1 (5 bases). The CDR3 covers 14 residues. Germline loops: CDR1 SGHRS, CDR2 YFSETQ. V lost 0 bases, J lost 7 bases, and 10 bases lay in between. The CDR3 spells CASSLVQGGEKLFF. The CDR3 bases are TGCGCCAGCAGCTTGGTCCAGGGAGGTGAAAAACTGTTTTTT.

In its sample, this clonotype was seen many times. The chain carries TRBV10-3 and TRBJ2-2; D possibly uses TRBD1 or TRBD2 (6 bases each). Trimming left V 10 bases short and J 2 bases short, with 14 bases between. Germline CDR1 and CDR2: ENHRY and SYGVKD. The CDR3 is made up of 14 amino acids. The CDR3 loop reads CATGGTTNTGELFF. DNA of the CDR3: TGTGCCACCGGCGGGACAACCAACACCGGGGAGCTGTTTTTT.

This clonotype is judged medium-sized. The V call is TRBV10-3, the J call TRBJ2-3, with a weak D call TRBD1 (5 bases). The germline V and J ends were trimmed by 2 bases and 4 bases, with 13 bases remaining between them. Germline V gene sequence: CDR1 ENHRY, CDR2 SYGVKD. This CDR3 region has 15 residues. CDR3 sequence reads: CAISEGQGIADTQYF. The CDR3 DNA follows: TGTGCCATCAGTGAGGGGCAGGGCATCGCAGATACGCAGTATTTT.

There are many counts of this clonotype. The CDR3 spells CASSVKRRTSAYNEQFF. The CDR3 nucleotides are TGTGCCAGCAGCGTGAAAAGGAGGACTAGCGCCTACAATGAGCAGTTCTTC. The V and J genes are TRBV9 and TRBJ2-1; 9 positions agree with TRBD2. The V and J ends lost 2 bases and 2 bases, in that order; junction bases with no gene match: 8. There are 17 residues in the CDR3. Germline V lookup: CDR1 SGDLS, CDR2 YYNGEE. The variable domain in full, completed from reference TRBV9 and TRBJ2-1, reads DSGVTQTPKHLITATGQRVTLRCSPRSGDLSVYWYQQSLDQGLQFLIQYYNGEERAKGNILERFSAQQFPDLHSELNLSSLELGDSALYFCASSVKRRTSAYNEQFFGPGTRLTVL.

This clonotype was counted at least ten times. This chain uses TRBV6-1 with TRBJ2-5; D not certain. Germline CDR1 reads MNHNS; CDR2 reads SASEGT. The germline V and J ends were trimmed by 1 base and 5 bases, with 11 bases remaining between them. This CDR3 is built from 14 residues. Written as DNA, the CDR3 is TGTGCCAGCAGTGAAGGTTCTCACGGGGAGACCCAGTACTTC. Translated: CASSEGSHGETQYF.

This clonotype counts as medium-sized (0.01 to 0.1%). CDR3: CATHRGVNTEAFF. The CDR3 nucleotides read TGTGCCACCCACAGGGGGGTGAACACTGAAGCTTTCTTT. The chain couples TRBV12-3 or TRBV12-4 to TRBJ1-1; 8 nucleotides agree with TRBD1. The J segment lost 0 bases and the V segment lost 10 bases, leaving 4 bases of the junction unmatched. The CDR3 is made up of 13 amino acids.

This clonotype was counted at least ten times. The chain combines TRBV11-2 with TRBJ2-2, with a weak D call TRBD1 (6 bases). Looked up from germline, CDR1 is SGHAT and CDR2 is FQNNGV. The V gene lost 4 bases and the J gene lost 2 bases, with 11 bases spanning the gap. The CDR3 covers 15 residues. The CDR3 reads CASSSRGRNTGELFF. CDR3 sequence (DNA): TGTGCCAGCAGCTCCAGGGGAAGAAACACCGGGGAGCTGTTTTTT.

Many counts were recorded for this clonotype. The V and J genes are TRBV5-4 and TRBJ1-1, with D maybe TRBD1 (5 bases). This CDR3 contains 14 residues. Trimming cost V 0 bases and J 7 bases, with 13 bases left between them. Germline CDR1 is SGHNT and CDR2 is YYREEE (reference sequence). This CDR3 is CASSLDPRGIEAFF. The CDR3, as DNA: TGTGCCAGCAGCTTGGATCCACGGGGGATTGAAGCTTTCTTT.

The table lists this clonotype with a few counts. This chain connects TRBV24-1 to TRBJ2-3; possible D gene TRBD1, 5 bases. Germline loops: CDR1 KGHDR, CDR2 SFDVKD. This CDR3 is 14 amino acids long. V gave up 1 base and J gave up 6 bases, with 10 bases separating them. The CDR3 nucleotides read TGTGCCACCAGTGATTTAGACAGTCGGGATACGCAGTATTTT. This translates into CATSDLDSRDTQYF.

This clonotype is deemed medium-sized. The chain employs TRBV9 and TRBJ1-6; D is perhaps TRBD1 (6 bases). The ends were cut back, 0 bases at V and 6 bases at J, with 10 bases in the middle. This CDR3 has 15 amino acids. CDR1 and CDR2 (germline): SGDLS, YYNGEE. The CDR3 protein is CASSVEGRGNSPLHF. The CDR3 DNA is TGTGCCAGCAGCGTAGAAGGCAGGGGTAATTCACCCCTCCACTTT. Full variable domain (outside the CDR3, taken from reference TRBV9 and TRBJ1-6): DSGVTQTPKHLITATGQRVTLRCSPRSGDLSVYWYQQSLDQGLQFLIQYYNGEERAKGNILERFSAQQFPDLHSELNLSSLELGDSALYFCASSVEGRGNSPLHFGNGTRLTVT.

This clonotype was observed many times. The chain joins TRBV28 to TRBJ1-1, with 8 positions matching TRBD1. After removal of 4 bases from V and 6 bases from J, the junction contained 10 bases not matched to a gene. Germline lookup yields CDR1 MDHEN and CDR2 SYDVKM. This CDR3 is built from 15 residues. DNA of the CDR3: TGTGCCAGCAGTTCTCCGGGACAGGCGCGGGCTGAAGCTTTCTTT. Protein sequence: CASSSPGQARAEAFF.

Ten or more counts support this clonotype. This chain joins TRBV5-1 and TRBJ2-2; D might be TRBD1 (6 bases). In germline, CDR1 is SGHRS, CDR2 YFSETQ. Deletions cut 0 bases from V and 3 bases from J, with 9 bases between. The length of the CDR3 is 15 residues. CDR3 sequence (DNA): TGCGCCAGCAGCTTGGCCAGGGGTGACACCGGGGAGCTGTTTTTT. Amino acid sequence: CASSLARGDTGELFF. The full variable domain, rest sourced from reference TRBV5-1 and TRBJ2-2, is KAGVTQTPRYLIKTRGQQVTLSCSPISGHRSVSWYQQTPGQGLQFLFEYFSETQRNKGNFPGRFSGRQFSNSRSEMNVSTLELGDSALYLCASSLARGDTGELFFGEGSRLTVL.

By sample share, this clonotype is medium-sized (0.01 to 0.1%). CDR3 residues: CASSLGHGGNEKLFF. The CDR3 DNA is TGTGCCAGCAGTTTGGGCCACGGGGGCAATGAAAAACTGTTTTTT. The V call is TRBV28, the J call TRBJ1-4, with D possibly TRBD1 on 6 matching bases. The V gene's germline CDR1 is MDHEN and CDR2 SYDVKM. V was cut by 3 bases and J by 5 bases, with 13 bases left in between. The CDR3 extends over 15 amino acids.

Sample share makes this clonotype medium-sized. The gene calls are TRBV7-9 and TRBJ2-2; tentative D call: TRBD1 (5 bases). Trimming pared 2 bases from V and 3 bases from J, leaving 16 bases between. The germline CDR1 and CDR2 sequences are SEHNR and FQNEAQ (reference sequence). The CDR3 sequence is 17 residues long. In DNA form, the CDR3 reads TGTGCCAGCAGCTTAAGGATCGGACAATGGGACACCGGGGAGCTGTTTTTT. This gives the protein CASSLRIGQWDTGELFF. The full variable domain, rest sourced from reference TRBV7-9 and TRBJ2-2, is DTGVSQNPRHKITKRGQNVTFRCDPISEHNRLYWYRQTLGQGPEFLTYFQNEAQLEKSRLLSDRFSAERPKGSFSTLEIQRTEQGDSAMYLCASSLRIGQWDTGELFFGEGSRLTVL.

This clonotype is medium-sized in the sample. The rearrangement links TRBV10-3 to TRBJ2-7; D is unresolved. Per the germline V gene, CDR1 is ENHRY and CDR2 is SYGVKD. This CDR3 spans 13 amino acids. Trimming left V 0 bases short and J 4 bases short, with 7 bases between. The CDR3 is CAISESLGYEQYV. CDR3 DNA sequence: TGTGCCATCAGTGAGTCATTGGGTTACGAGCAGTACGTC.

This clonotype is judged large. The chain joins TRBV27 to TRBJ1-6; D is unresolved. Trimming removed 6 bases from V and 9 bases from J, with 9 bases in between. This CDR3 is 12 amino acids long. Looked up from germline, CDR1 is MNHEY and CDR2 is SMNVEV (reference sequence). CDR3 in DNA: TGTGCCAGCAGGGAGGCGGGTTCACCCCTCCACTTT. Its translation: CASREAGSPLHF.

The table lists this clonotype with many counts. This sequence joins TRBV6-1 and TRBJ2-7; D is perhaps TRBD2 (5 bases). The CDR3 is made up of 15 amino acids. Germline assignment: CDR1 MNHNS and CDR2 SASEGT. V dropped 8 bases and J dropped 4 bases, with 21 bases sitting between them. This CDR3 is CASSSSYSLAYEQYV. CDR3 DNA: TGTGCCAGCTCGAGCTCCTACTCTCTAGCTTACGAGCAGTACGTC.

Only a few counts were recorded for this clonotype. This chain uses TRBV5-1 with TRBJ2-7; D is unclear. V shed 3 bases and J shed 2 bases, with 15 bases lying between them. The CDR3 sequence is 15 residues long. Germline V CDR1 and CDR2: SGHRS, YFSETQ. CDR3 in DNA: TGCGCCAGCAGCTCTGCGTCTAGTGCCCCCTACGAGCAGTACTTC. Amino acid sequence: CASSSASSAPYEQYF.

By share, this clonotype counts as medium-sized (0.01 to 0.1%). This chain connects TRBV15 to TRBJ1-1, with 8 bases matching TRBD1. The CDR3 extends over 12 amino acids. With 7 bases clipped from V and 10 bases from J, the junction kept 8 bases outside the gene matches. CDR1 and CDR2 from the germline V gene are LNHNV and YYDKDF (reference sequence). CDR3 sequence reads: CATKSAGGIAFF. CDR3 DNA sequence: TGTGCCACCAAATCGGCAGGGGGCATAGCTTTCTTT.

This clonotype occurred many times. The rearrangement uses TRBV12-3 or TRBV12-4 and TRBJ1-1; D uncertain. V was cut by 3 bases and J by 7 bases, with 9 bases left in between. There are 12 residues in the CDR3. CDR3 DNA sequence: TGTGCCAGCAGTTTTGTGGGAGGTGAAGCTTTCTTT. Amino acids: CASSFVGGEAFF.

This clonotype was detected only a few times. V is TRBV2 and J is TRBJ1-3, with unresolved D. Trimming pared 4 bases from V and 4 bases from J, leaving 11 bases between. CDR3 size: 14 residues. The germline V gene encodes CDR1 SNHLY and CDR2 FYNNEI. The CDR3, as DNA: TGTGCCAGCAGTGCCTTAGTTAACGGAAACACCATATATTTT. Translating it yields CASSALVNGNTIYF.

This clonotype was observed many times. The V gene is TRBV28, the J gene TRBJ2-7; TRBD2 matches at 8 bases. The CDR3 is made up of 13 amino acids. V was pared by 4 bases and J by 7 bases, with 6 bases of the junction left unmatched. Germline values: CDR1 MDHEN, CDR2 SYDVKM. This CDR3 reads CASSWEVAGEQYV. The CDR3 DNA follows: TGTGCCAGCAGTTGGGAAGTAGCGGGGGAGCAGTACGTC.

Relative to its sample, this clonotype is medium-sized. Here the CDR3 DNA reads TGTGCCAGCAGCCGGACAGCAACTAATGAAAAACTGTTTTTT. Protein sequence: CASSRTATNEKLFF. The chain links TRBV2 to TRBJ1-4; possible D gene TRBD1, 6 bases. Trimming took off 6 bases at V and 0 bases at J, with 8 bases between the two ends. The CDR3 has 14 residues. Germline V gives CDR1 SNHLY, CDR2 FYNNEI. Looking up the rest from reference TRBV2 and TRBJ1-4 gives the full variable domain: EPEVTQTPSHQVTQMGQEVILRCVPISNHLYFYWYRQILGQKVEFLVSFYNNEISEKSEIFDDQFSVERPDGSNFTLKIRSTKLEDSAMYFCASSRTATNEKLFFGSGTQLSVL.

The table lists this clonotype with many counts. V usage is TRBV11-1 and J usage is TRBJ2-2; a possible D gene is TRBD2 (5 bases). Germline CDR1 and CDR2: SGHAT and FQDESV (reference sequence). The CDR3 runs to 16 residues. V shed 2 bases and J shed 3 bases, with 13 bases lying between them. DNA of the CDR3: TGTGCCAGCAGCTTATGGCAGGCCGGGGACACCGGGGAGCTGTTTTTT. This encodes CASSLWQAGDTGELFF.

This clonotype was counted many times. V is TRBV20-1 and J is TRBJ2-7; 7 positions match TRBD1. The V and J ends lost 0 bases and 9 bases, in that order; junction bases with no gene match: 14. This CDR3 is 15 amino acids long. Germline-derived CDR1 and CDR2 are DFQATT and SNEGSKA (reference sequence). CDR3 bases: TGCAGTGCTAGAGATCCTCGAGGACAGGCCCGTTGGCAGTACTTC. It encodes CSARDPRGQARWQYF.